This T cell receptor (beta chain) originates from a study of T cell repertoires in cytomegalovirus infection. Study-level information: Public TCR beta signatures marked donors with CMV infection and the matching HLA.

This clonotype was recorded a few times. The antigen is unknown. TCRdb processed the reads anew with MiXCR; each CDR3 protein has one entry. The sample has some 180,000 distinct CDR3 sequences, 7.5% to 10% seen once; the top ten hold about 4.2%. General study points: CMV carriers having the relevant HLA were flagged by cumulative public TCR beta family frequency. Dominating the ex vivo response were HLA-C-restricted CMV-specific TCR beta clonotypes.

Source material: PBMCs. The sequence came from a human donor in good health (CMV status not recorded). Some clones in this sample may be carry-over from other donors' samples.

CDR3 nucleotides: TGCAGTGCTAGTCAGGGCGGATCCTATGGCTACACCTTC. Translated, it gives CSASQGGSYGYTF. The genes are TRBV20-1 and TRBJ1-2, with a weak D call TRBD1 (5 bases). Germline CDR1 and CDR2: DFQATT and SNEGSKA (reference sequence). The length of the CDR3 is 13 residues. Trimming removed 3 bases from V and 4 bases from J, with 12 bases in between.